Below, 29 T cell receptor beta chains from the same sample are listed, as sequenced in a study of cytomegalovirus exposure and HLA in healthy donors. The PCR ran on 60 Vbeta and 13 Jbeta primers. Sequencing was performed with immunoSEQ multiplex PCR; in TCRdb, only in-frame clones are kept and a portion is missing. The sample includes some 190,000 clones, 86% of them seen just once. The source material was PBMCs. The receptors were gathered from a woman between 25 and 40 years old in good health and CMV-seronegative.

This chain links TRBV11-2 with TRBJ2-7, with D perhaps TRBD1 (6 bases). V lost 2 bases, J lost 4 bases, and 6 bases lay in between. Germline CDR1 SGHAT, CDR2 FQNNGV. This CDR3 is 12 amino acids long. Here the CDR3 reads CASSLQGYEQYF. The CDR3 nucleotides read TGTGCCAGCAGCTTACAGGGGTACGAGCAGTACTTC.

The V gene is TRBV6-5, the J gene TRBJ2-7; TRBD2 agrees at 8 bases. CDR1 MNHEY and CDR2 SVGAGI come from the germline V gene. V lost 5 bases and J lost 0; bases outside the gene matches: 6. This CDR3 has 15 amino acids. CDR3 nucleotide sequence: TGTGCCAGCAGTAATCTAGCGGGTGCCTCCTACGAGCAGTACTTC. Translating gives CASSNLAGASYEQYF.

The rearrangement joins TRBV2 to TRBJ2-2; 7 nucleotides line up with TRBD1. The V segment lost 6 bases and the J segment 4 bases; nucleotides outside the gene matches: 8. Germline V CDR1 and CDR2: SNHLY, FYNNEI. The CDR3 spans 15 residues. CDR3 protein: CASRETGSVTGELFF. The CDR3 nucleotides read TGTGCCAGCAGGGAGACAGGGTCGGTCACCGGGGAGCTGTTTTTT.

The V call is TRBV5-1, the J call TRBJ1-1, with D possibly matching TRBD1 (6 bases). Trimming removed 4 bases from V and 2 bases from J, with 9 bases in between. The CDR3 loop spans 13 amino acids. Germline-derived CDR1 and CDR2 are SGHRS and YFSETQ. CDR3 protein: CASSPGQNTEAFF. As DNA, the CDR3 is TGCGCCAGCAGCCCGGGACAAAACACTGAAGCTTTCTTT.

V is TRBV4-2 and J is TRBJ2-1, with unresolved D. V lost 2 bases to trimming and J lost 3 bases, with 11 bases between them. In germline, CDR1 is LGHNA, CDR2 YNFKEQ. This CDR3 is 15 amino acids long. The CDR3 reads CASSQMTNSYNEQFF. CDR3 coding DNA: TGTGCCAGCAGCCAAATGACAAACAGCTACAATGAGCAGTTCTTC.

The chain links TRBV18 to TRBJ2-5; 14 positions match TRBD2. There are 16 residues in the CDR3. CDR1 is KGHSH and CDR2 is LQKENI in the germline V gene. Trimming cost V 3 bases and J 4 bases; bases outside gene matches: 4. This CDR3 reads CASSPGTSGGGETQYF. CDR3 coding DNA: TGTGCCAGCTCACCGGGGACTAGCGGGGGAGGAGAGACCCAGTACTTC.

The chain combines TRBV7-9 with TRBJ2-5; 7 bases match TRBD1. Germline V gene sequence: CDR1 SEHNR, CDR2 FQNEAQ (reference sequence). The CDR3 length is 14 residues. With 6 bases clipped from V and 1 base from J, the junction kept 5 bases outside the gene matches. The CDR3 protein is CASRTTGAQETQYF. The CDR3 DNA sequence: TGTGCCAGCAGAACCACAGGGGCCCAAGAGACCCAGTACTTC.

This clone was counted a single time. The chain uses TRBV7-6 and TRBJ2-7; 10 nucleotides align to TRBD2. CDR1 SGHVS and CDR2 FNYEAQ come from the germline V gene. The CDR3 totals 13 residues. V lost 5 bases to trimming and J lost 6 bases; unmatched junction nucleotides: 4. The CDR3 sequence: CASSPSGSREQYF. CDR3 nucleotides: TGTGCCAGCAGCCCTAGCGGGAGTCGCGAGCAGTACTTC.

The chain employs TRBV19 and TRBJ1-5, with D tentatively TRBD1 (5 bases). Germline V gene sequence: CDR1 LNHDA, CDR2 SQIVND (reference sequence). The ends were cut back, 7 bases at V and 3 bases at J, with 16 bases in the middle. The CDR3 has 15 residues. The CDR3 sequence is CASTAGGGINQPQHF. The CDR3, as DNA: TGTGCCAGTACCGCCGGTGGGGGGATCAATCAGCCCCAGCATTTT.

The chain employs TRBV18 and TRBJ2-3; 12 nucleotides line up with TRBD2. This CDR3 has 17 amino acids. Germline CDR1 and CDR2: KGHSH and LQKENI. V was pared by 6 bases and J by 3 bases, with 10 bases of the junction left unmatched. The CDR3 spells CASSSFTSGRRTDTQYF. In DNA form, the CDR3 reads TGTGCCAGCTCGTCCTTTACTAGCGGGAGGAGGACAGATACGCAGTATTTT.

This chain uses TRBV6-4 with TRBJ1-5; possibly TRBD1 for D (5 bases). The V and J ends lost 3 bases and 2 bases respectively, with 5 bases between them. The CDR3 is 13 residues long. Germline V lookup: CDR1 MRHNA, CDR2 SNTAGT. The CDR3 sequence is CASSEQGNQPQHF. The CDR3 nucleotides are TGTGCCAGCAGTGAACAGGGCAATCAGCCCCAGCATTTT.

In DNA, the CDR3 is TGTGCCAGCAGCACAATCGGGGGCACTGAAGCTTTCTTT. Residues: CASSTIGGTEAFF. The chain employs TRBV5-6 and TRBJ1-1, with D possibly TRBD1 on 5 matching bases. The CDR3 loop spans 13 amino acids. Germline CDR1 and CDR2: SGHDT and YYEEEE. Deletions cut 4 bases from V and 4 bases from J, with 11 bases between.

This sequence joins TRBV5-6 and TRBJ2-6; unclear D gene. This CDR3 is built from 15 residues. Trimming left V 0 bases short and J 4 bases short, with 8 bases between. The germline V gene has CDR1 SGHDT and CDR2 YYEEEE. CDR3 sequence: CASSLALSGANVLTF. The CDR3, as DNA: TGTGCCAGCAGCTTGGCACTGTCCGGGGCCAACGTCCTGACTTTC.

The chain carries TRBV28 and TRBJ2-3; 7 nucleotides match TRBD2. Germline loops: CDR1 MDHEN, CDR2 SYDVKM. Losses at the gene ends were 2 bases for V and 0 bases for J; bases not matched to a gene: 5. This CDR3 is built from 16 residues. The CDR3 spells CASSLELAASTDTQYF. Written as DNA, the CDR3 is TGTGCCAGCAGTTTAGAGCTAGCGGCCAGCACAGATACGCAGTATTTT.

The rearrangement joins TRBV27 to TRBJ2-7; 9 nucleotides line up with TRBD2. Per germline, CDR1 MNHEY and CDR2 SMNVEV (reference sequence). Germline trimming cut 3 bases from V and 3 bases from J; bases unmatched to any gene: 6. The CDR3 is 15 amino acids. CDR3 in DNA: TGTGCCAGCAGTTTGGGGGTAGCGGGGGACTACGAGCAGTACTTC. Protein product: CASSLGVAGDYEQYF.

The chain couples TRBV28 to TRBJ2-7; 7 bases line up with TRBD2. Germline CDR1 MDHEN, CDR2 SYDVKM. J was trimmed by 1 base and V by 6 bases; bases with no gene match: 9. The CDR3 is 15 residues long. The CDR3: CASRAPLAPSYEQYF. In DNA, the CDR3 is TGTGCCAGCAGGGCCCCACTAGCGCCTTCCTACGAGCAGTACTTC.

The V call is TRBV11-2, the J call TRBJ2-3; weak D call: TRBD1 (6 bases). This CDR3 comprises 16 residues. V lost 5 bases to trimming and J lost 2 bases, with 17 bases between them. The germline V gene has CDR1 SGHAT and CDR2 FQNNGV. The CDR3 DNA is TGTGCCAGCAGCCAGGGGTTAGCGCTAGACACAGATACGCAGTATTTT. It specifies CASSQGLALDTDTQYF.

The DNA for the CDR3 is TGCAGCGTAGCTCGACAGGAGACAGGAAACCGGGAGCTGTTTTTT. This codes for CSVARQETGNRELFF. V gene TRBV29-1 combines with J gene TRBJ2-2; TRBD1 might be the D (6 bases). CDR1 and CDR2 from the germline V gene are SQVTM and ANQGSEA. The CDR3 sequence is 15 residues long. V was shortened by 6 bases and J by 9 bases, with 23 bases between the two germline ends.

The chain uses TRBV19 and TRBJ1-5; D not resolved. Germline V gives CDR1 LNHDA, CDR2 SQIVND (reference sequence). V shed 3 bases and J shed 0 bases, with 6 bases lying between them. The CDR3 is 14 amino acids. DNA for the CDR3: TGTGCCAGTAGTATGTGGCTTAGCAATCAGCCCCAGCATTTT. It is translated as CASSMWLSNQPQHF. The full variable domain, completed using reference TRBV19 and TRBJ1-5, is DGGITQSPKYLFRKEGQNVTLSCEQNLNHDAMYWYRQDPGQGLRLIYYSQIVNDFQKGDIAEGYSVSREKKESFPLTVTSAQKNPTAFYLCASSMWLSNQPQHFGDGTRLSIL.

The chain has TRBV4-2 and TRBJ2-3, with a possible D match to TRBD2 (6 bases). V was pared by 0 bases and J by 0 bases, with 7 bases between. Germline assignment: CDR1 LGHNA and CDR2 YNFKEQ. The CDR3 covers 15 residues. The CDR3 is CASSQDRGSTDTQYF. Written as DNA, the CDR3 is TGTGCCAGCAGCCAAGATCGGGGGAGCACAGATACGCAGTATTTT.

This sequence joins TRBV6-4 and TRBJ2-1, with D perhaps TRBD2 (6 bases). Trimming left V 4 bases short and J 9 bases short, with 13 bases between. Germline V lookup: CDR1 MRHNA, CDR2 SNTAGT. The CDR3 is 13 amino acids. As DNA, the CDR3 is TGTGCCAGCAGTGTTCTAGCGAGGGGTGAGCAGTTCTTC. Protein sequence: CASSVLARGEQFF.

This clone was recorded once. This sequence joins TRBV7-3 and TRBJ1-3; tentative D call: TRBD1 (5 bases). Trimming shortened V by 5 bases and J by 4 bases, and 15 bases separated the two germline ends. Germline V gene lookup returns CDR1 SGHTA and CDR2 FQGTGA. There are 15 residues in the CDR3. CDR3 sequence (DNA): TGTGCCAGCAGCAATCGGGCAGGGCCCGGAAACACCATATATTTT. Amino acids: CASSNRAGPGNTIYF. The whole variable domain, remainder taken from reference TRBV7-3 and TRBJ1-3, is GAGVSQTPSNKVTEKGKYVELRCDPISGHTALYWYRQSLGQGPEFLIYFQGTGAADDSGLPNDRFFAVRPEGSVSTLKIQRTERGDSAVYLCASSNRAGPGNTIYFGEGSWLTVV.

J is TRBJ1-5 and V is TRBV9; 8 bases fit TRBD1. From germline, CDR1 is SGDLS and CDR2 YYNGEE. The length of the CDR3 is 15 residues. J gave up 6 bases and V 3 bases, and 8 bases lay outside the gene matches. The CDR3 DNA follows: TGTGCCAGCAGCGGGGGTGGGACAGGCCCTCAGCCCCAGCATTTT. It codes for CASSGGGTGPQPQHF.

This clone was detected only a few times. The chain is built from TRBV6-5 and TRBJ2-1; 10 positions match TRBD2. Germline CDR1 MNHEY, CDR2 SVGAGI. The V segment lost 2 bases and the J segment 8 bases; nucleotides outside the gene matches: 6. This CDR3 is built from 15 residues. The CDR3 region has the DNA TGTGCCAGCAGTTACGTAGCGGGAGGTAGCGATGAGCAGTTCTTC. As protein: CASSYVAGGSDEQFF.

This chain uses TRBV18 with TRBJ2-5; TRBD1 matches 8 bases. Unmatched junction bases numbered 4, after V lost 2 bases and J lost 5 bases. The CDR3 consists of 14 residues. CDR1 KGHSH and CDR2 LQKENI come from the germline V gene. The CDR3 DNA follows: TGTGCCAGCTCACCAAGGACAGGGAGGGAGACCCAGTACTTC. Amino acids: CASSPRTGRETQYF.

Only a few counts were recorded for this clone. The chain employs TRBV2 and TRBJ1-5; D is unresolved. The V gene's germline CDR1 is SNHLY and CDR2 FYNNEI. V shed 5 bases and J shed 0 bases, with 8 bases lying between them. The CDR3 is 14 residues long. CDR3 DNA sequence: TGTGCCAGCAGTACGGAGAGTAGCAATCAGCCCCAGCATTTT. Translated, it gives CASSTESSNQPQHF.

The chain carries TRBV19 and TRBJ1-2; 8 nucleotides match TRBD1. The length of the CDR3 is 13 residues. Germline V gene sequence: CDR1 LNHDA, CDR2 SQIVND (reference sequence). J gave up 7 bases and V 3 bases, and 4 bases lay outside the gene matches. This CDR3 is CASSITRGPGYTF. CDR3 nucleotides: TGTGCCAGTAGTATCACCAGGGGGCCTGGCTACACCTTC.

The V call is TRBV5-1, the J call TRBJ2-5; D gene uncertain. The germline V gene has CDR1 SGHRS and CDR2 YFSETQ. The CDR3 has 13 amino acids. V dropped 5 bases and J dropped 2 bases, with 10 bases sitting between them. In nucleotides, the CDR3 is TGCGCCAGCAGACCCGACTTGCAAGAGACCCAGTACTTC. As protein: CASRPDLQETQYF.

The chain uses TRBV2 and TRBJ1-1; D possibly corresponds to TRBD1 (6 bases). Germline values: CDR1 SNHLY, CDR2 FYNNEI. With 6 bases removed from V and 1 base from J, the gap between germline ends came to 21 bases. The CDR3 contains 17 residues. The CDR3 spells CASRGASGATWNTEAFF. The CDR3 nucleotides read TGTGCCAGCAGGGGCGCGTCAGGGGCGACGTGGAACACTGAAGCTTTCTTT.